Listed here are 2 T cell receptor beta chains from one sample, sequenced in a study of T cell repertoires in cytomegalovirus infection. TCRdb re-analysed the reads in MiXCR, keeping a single row per CDR3 protein. The table records 450,000 to 600,000 distinct CDR3 sequences, about 11% of them present only once. The sequencing input was PBMCs. Receptors were obtained from a human donor in good health (CMV status not recorded). Some clones in this sample may be carry-over from other donors' samples.

This clonotype was observed many times. V usage is TRBV7-9 and J usage is TRBJ2-1, with 13 bases aligning to TRBD2. The germline CDR1 and CDR2 sequences are SEHNR and FQNEAQ (reference sequence). The J segment lost 5 bases and the V segment lost 5 bases, leaving 9 bases of the junction unmatched. This CDR3 has 17 amino acids. This CDR3 reads CASSPGTSGKRDNEQFF. CDR3 nucleotides: TGTGCCAGCAGCCCTGGGACTAGCGGGAAACGGGACAATGAGCAGTTCTTC.

The chain couples TRBV19 to TRBJ2-7; tentatively, D is TRBD1 (6 bases). CDR1 is LNHDA and CDR2 is SQIVND in the germline V gene (reference sequence). Trimming shortened V by 5 bases and J by 4 bases, and 12 bases separated the two germline ends. This CDR3 contains 13 residues. Written as DNA, the CDR3 is TGTGCCAGTAGTCAGGACAGCCTGTACGAGCAGTACTTC. It translates to CASSQDSLYEQYF.